Below are 23 T cell receptor beta chains sequenced from a single sample in a study of T cell responses to AZD1222 COVID-19 vaccine. Produced via immunoSEQ multiplex PCR; TCRdb's table is partial and in-frame only. The repertoire holds some 150,000 clones, with 75% to 95% as singletons. This specimen was peripheral blood, taken 28 days after the second AZD1222 dose. The source is an adult who received the AZD1222 COVID-19 vaccine.

The rearrangement links TRBV30 to TRBJ1-1; TRBD1 might be the D (5 bases). The CDR3 sequence is 18 residues long. The V end was cut by 0 bases, the J end by 3 bases, with 23 bases between. CDR1 and CDR2 (germline): GTSNPN, SVGIG (reference sequence). CDR3 nucleotides: TGTGCCTGGAGTGTTGGGGGGTCGGGAGTTTCCCGGGACACTGAAGCTTTCTTT. This codes for CAWSVGGSGVSRDTEAFF.

The chain combines TRBV6-1 with TRBJ2-1; 7 bases align to TRBD2. In germline, CDR1 is MNHNS, CDR2 SASEGT. The J segment lost 2 bases and the V segment lost 3 bases, leaving 7 bases of the junction unmatched. The CDR3 contains 16 residues. The CDR3 DNA is TGTGCCAGCAGTGAGCGCCCTAGCGGTACCTACAATGAGCAGTTCTTC. Amino acid sequence: CASSERPSGTYNEQFF.

The chain employs TRBV19 and TRBJ1-5, with 10 bases aligning to TRBD1. In germline, CDR1 is LNHDA, CDR2 SQIVND (reference sequence). Trimming removed 5 bases from V and 3 bases from J; junction bases left unmatched: 4. CDR3 length: 15 amino acids. The CDR3 DNA is TGTGCCAGTAGTGGGGGACAGGGGAACAATCAGCCCCAGCATTTT. It yields the protein CASSGGQGNNQPQHF.

V usage is TRBV7-9 and J usage is TRBJ1-1; maybe TRBD1 (6 bases). Germline V gene lookup returns CDR1 SEHNR and CDR2 FQNEAQ (reference sequence). The V and J ends lost 5 bases and 5 bases respectively, with 15 bases between them. The CDR3 contains 14 residues. The DNA for the CDR3 is TGTGCCAGCAGCCCGCAGGGGATTAGGACTGAAGCTTTCTTT. Translated: CASSPQGIRTEAFF. Combining the CDR3 with reference TRBV7-9 and TRBJ1-1 gives the whole variable domain DTGVSQNPRHKITKRGQNVTFRCDPISEHNRLYWYRQTLGQGPEFLTYFQNEAQLEKSRLLSDRFSAERPKGSFSTLEIQRTEQGDSAMYLCASSPQGIRTEAFFGQGTRLTVV.

Details on this clone: Different DNA sequences within this sample yield the same CDR3. As DNA, the CDR3 is TGTGCCAGCAGTTACGGGACAGGTACTTTCTTT. Protein: CASSYGTGTFF. The chain links TRBV6-5 to TRBJ1-1, with 8 nucleotides matching TRBD1. The length of the CDR3 is 11 residues. Trimming at V came to 2 bases and at J to 12 bases, leaving 2 bases not matched to a gene. Germline V gene sequence: CDR1 MNHEY, CDR2 SVGAGI.

The chain has TRBV21-1 and TRBJ1-5; the DNA was not compared with TRBD1, the D call given in the table. TRBV21-1 is noted as a pseudogene. This CDR3 has 18 amino acids. CDR3 protein: CASSNHRDSPDSNQPQHF. The CDR3 nucleotides read TGTGCCAGCAGCAACCATAGGGACAGTCCAGATTCCAATCAGCCCCAGCATTTT.

This clone has just one count. This rearrangement joins TRBV30 to TRBJ2-1; 7 bases are a match to TRBD2. CDR1 is GTSNPN and CDR2 is SVGIG in the germline V gene (reference sequence). V was clipped by 2 bases and J by 0 bases; unmatched bases: 7. CDR3 length equals 16 residues. This CDR3 reads CAWSRGSPSSYNEQFF. The CDR3 bases are TGTGCCTGGAGTCGCGGGAGCCCCAGCTCCTACAATGAGCAGTTCTTC.

This chain links TRBV5-1 with TRBJ2-5; 8 bases match TRBD1. The CDR3 has 14 amino acids. V gave up 2 bases and J gave up 5 bases; unmatched junction bases: 5. Germline V gives CDR1 SGHRS, CDR2 YFSETQ. The DNA of the CDR3 is TGCGCCAGCAGCTTCAGGGACAGGAGGGAGACCCAGTACTTC. This codes for CASSFRDRRETQYF.

The V call is TRBV11-3, the J call TRBJ1-1; the D is unclear. The CDR3 runs 13 residues. From germline, CDR1 is SGHNT and CDR2 YENEEA. V lost 4 bases and J 10 bases, leaving 16 bases between the germline ends. For the CDR3, the DNA is TGTGCCAGCAGCTCCTCCCGAAAAGGGCGAGCTTTCTTT. Its protein is CASSSSRKGRAFF.

This clone was detected once. This rearrangement joins TRBV5-1 to TRBJ2-3; TRBD2 matches 13 bases. V lost 1 base to trimming and J lost 4 bases; unmatched junction nucleotides: 3. This CDR3 is built from 16 residues. Germline CDR1 reads SGHRS; CDR2 reads YFSETQ. The DNA of the CDR3 is TGCGCCAGCAGCTTGTGGACTAGCGGGAGTGCAGATACGCAGTATTTT. It translates to CASSLWTSGSADTQYF.

This chain connects TRBV2 to TRBJ1-2; D is uncertain. Germline values: CDR1 SNHLY, CDR2 FYNNEI. The CDR3 is made up of 13 amino acids. With 1 base removed from V and 2 bases from J, the gap between germline ends came to 5 bases. The DNA for the CDR3 is TGTGCCAGCAGTGAAGTGGGAAACTATGGCTACACCTTC. The encoded protein is CASSEVGNYGYTF.

V gene TRBV5-4 combines with J gene TRBJ1-1; 9 bases are a match to TRBD1. Per the germline V gene, CDR1 is SGHNT and CDR2 is YYREEE (reference sequence). J lost 6 bases, V lost 3 bases, and 6 bases had no gene match. This CDR3 has 14 amino acids. DNA of the CDR3: TGTGCCAGCAGCTCCGGACAGGGGCGCGCTGAAGCTTTCTTT. Its translation is CASSSGQGRAEAFF.

This chain joins TRBV5-1 and TRBJ2-7; D might be TRBD2 (5 bases). There are 13 residues in the CDR3. The germline V and J ends were trimmed by 4 bases and 4 bases, with 12 bases remaining between them. In germline, CDR1 is SGHRS, CDR2 YFSETQ. CDR3 DNA: TGCGCCAGCAGCATAGGACTCCTATACGAGCAGTACTTC. It codes for CASSIGLLYEQYF.

This clone was found once. The chain joins TRBV5-5 to TRBJ1-6; D might be TRBD1 (5 bases). CDR3 length equals 13 residues. Germline assignment: CDR1 SGHKS and CDR2 YYEKEE (reference sequence). Deletions cut 9 bases from V and 8 bases from J, with 15 bases between. The CDR3 sequence: CATLRDQDSPLHF. The CDR3 nucleotides are TGTGCCACCCTGAGGGACCAGGATTCACCCCTCCACTTT.

The chain carries TRBV18 and TRBJ1-1; D is undetermined. V shed 1 base and J shed 1 base, with 13 bases lying between them. Germline V lookup: CDR1 KGHSH, CDR2 LQKENI. This CDR3 comprises 16 residues. The CDR3 spells CASSPLASQENTEAFF. The CDR3, as DNA: TGTGCCAGCTCACCACTCGCCAGCCAGGAGAACACTGAAGCTTTCTTT.

The CDR3 nucleotides are TGTGCCAGCAGTGAATGGTCAGCCTCCTACGAGCAGTACTTC. This gives the protein CASSEWSASYEQYF. This sequence joins TRBV6-1 and TRBJ2-7; D gene unclear. Germline V lookup: CDR1 MNHNS, CDR2 SASEGT. This CDR3 has 14 residues. V shed 2 bases and J shed 0 bases, with 8 bases lying between them.

The J gene is TRBJ2-1, the V gene TRBV19, with 9 bases matching TRBD2. The germline gives CDR1 LNHDA, CDR2 SQIVND (reference sequence). V lost 6 bases to trimming and J lost 10 bases; unmatched junction nucleotides: 10. The CDR3 is made up of 14 amino acids. CDR3 DNA: TGTGCCAGTAGACTAGCGGGCGGTGTCAAAGAGCAGTTCTTC. Protein product: CASRLAGGVKEQFF.

The rearrangement joins TRBV19 to TRBJ2-6, with a tentative D call TRBD1 (5 bases). This CDR3 is 15 amino acids long. The V gene lost 3 bases and the J gene lost 4 bases, with 10 bases spanning the gap. Germline V CDR1 and CDR2: LNHDA, SQIVND (reference sequence). The CDR3 bases are TGTGCCAGTAGTATCGACAGAAGCGGGGCCAACGTCCTGACTTTC. Amino acid sequence: CASSIDRSGANVLTF. Full variable domain (missing parts from reference TRBV19 and TRBJ2-6): DGGITQSPKYLFRKEGQNVTLSCEQNLNHDAMYWYRQDPGQGLRLIYYSQIVNDFQKGDIAEGYSVSREKKESFPLTVTSAQKNPTAFYLCASSIDRSGANVLTFGAGSRLTVL.

The genes are TRBV27 and TRBJ2-5; D perhaps matches TRBD1 (7 bases). V lost 5 bases and J lost 5, with 12 bases in between. The CDR3 spans 13 residues. From germline, CDR1 is MNHEY and CDR2 SMNVEV (reference sequence). CDR3 sequence (DNA): TGTGCCAGCAGTACAGGGGCGGGGGAGACCCAGTACTTC. This sequence encodes CASSTGAGETQYF.

The chain has TRBV27 and TRBJ1-4; tentatively, D is TRBD1 (5 bases). The germline CDR1 and CDR2 sequences are MNHEY and SMNVEV (reference sequence). V was trimmed by 6 bases and J by 7 bases, leaving 12 bases between them. CDR3 size: 13 residues. DNA for the CDR3: TGTGCCAGCAGGAGGGGCGCGGTTGAAAAACTGTTTTTT. Residues: CASRRGAVEKLFF.

The V gene is TRBV15, the J gene TRBJ2-7; no clear D. The V and J ends lost 5 bases and 6 bases respectively, with 17 bases between them. CDR3 length: 14 amino acids. Germline CDR1 reads LNHNV; CDR2 reads YYDKDF (reference sequence). CDR3 in amino acids: CATSPGPRVSEQYF. As DNA, the CDR3 is TGTGCCACCAGCCCCGGGCCAAGGGTGAGCGAGCAGTACTTC. The whole variable domain, remainder taken from reference TRBV15 and TRBJ2-7, is DAMVIQNPRYQVTQFGKPVTLSCSQTLNHNVMYWYQQKSSQAPKLLFHYYDKDFNNEADTPDNFQSRRPNTSFCFLDIRSPGLGDTAMYLCATSPGPRVSEQYFGPGTRLTVT.

J is TRBJ1-6 and V is TRBV5-1; 7 nucleotides line up with TRBD1. The germline V gene has CDR1 SGHRS and CDR2 YFSETQ. The CDR3 is 15 residues long. With 0 bases clipped from V and 8 bases from J, the junction kept 5 bases outside the gene matches. The chain's CDR3 is CASSLVGDSYSPLHF. The CDR3 DNA reads as TGCGCCAGCAGCTTGGTCGGGGACAGTTATTCACCCCTCCACTTT.

This chain uses TRBV10-1 with TRBJ1-3; 8 positions match TRBD1. The length of the CDR3 is 14 residues. J gave up 3 bases and V 8 bases, and 6 bases lay outside the gene matches. Germline CDR1 and CDR2: WNHNN and SYGVQD (reference sequence). The CDR3 sequence: CASGQGGFGNTIYF. Written as DNA, the CDR3 is TGCGCCAGCGGACAGGGAGGATTTGGAAACACCATATATTTT.